This T cell receptor beta chain is from a study of identical twins. Trimming removed 5 bases from V and 4 bases from J; junction bases left unmatched: 8. CDR1 is DFQATT and CDR2 is SNEGSKA in the germline V gene (reference sequence). This CDR3 is built from 14 residues. Study-wide points: Sharing of beta out-of-frame sequences by twins showed a weaker excess. Insertions were reduced in abundant cord blood beta clonotypes but not in memory repertoires.

The donors were all healthy and Caucasian. About this clonotype itself: Its antigen is as yet unknown.

TCRdb ran MiXCR on the 5' RACE reads and lists one entry per CDR3 protein. The sample lists approximately 550,000 distinct CDR3 sequences; about 20% were seen once. The sample was also linked to a second study, of yellow fever vaccine responses in identical twins.

The genes are TRBV20-1 and TRBJ2-5, with 9 bases that match TRBD1. The sequenced material came from CD4+ T cells sorted from blood. The receptor comes from a woman aged 18-29 years in good health. CDR3 region: CSALGDRAGETQYF. For the CDR3, the DNA is TGCAGTGCTCTAGGGGACAGGGCTGGAGAGACCCAGTACTTC.